This record looks at one T cell receptor (beta chain) sequence and its context. Its antigen is not yet known. No base quality values were provided; no much bigger clone lies one nucleotide off. Its CDR3 holds 14 amino acids, cysteine through phenylalanine. The sequence is cut down to CDR3 DNA, 42 bases in frame from base 1. The germline V gene supplies CDR1 SGHTA and CDR2 FQGNSA. The germline V and J ends show losses of 5 bases and 7 bases respectively, and no gene match explains 6 bases of the junction. The data originate from a study of technical replicates of blood from a handful of donors (dated by TCRdb to about 2017). Libraries were built with the immunoSEQ multiplex PCR assay. TCRdb provides this immuneACCESS table in a form limited to in-frame rearrangements. Some clones are lacking; in checked studies, under half of them reflect an unresolved V gene, and why the rest are absent is not known. The sample table shows 53,000 or so clones, and around 83% are seen once. The leading ten clones occupy over 5.5% of the sample.

This receptor was identified in a human donor in good health. Some clones in this sample may be carry-over from other donors' samples. The sequence is built from TRBV7-2 and TRBJ2-5, with 11 central nucleotides matching TRBD2. The sample was PBMCs. Here the CDR3 is given as CASSEGLAVGTQYF. At the DNA level, the sequence is TGTGCCAGCAGCGAGGGACTAGCGGTGGGGACCCAGTACTTC.